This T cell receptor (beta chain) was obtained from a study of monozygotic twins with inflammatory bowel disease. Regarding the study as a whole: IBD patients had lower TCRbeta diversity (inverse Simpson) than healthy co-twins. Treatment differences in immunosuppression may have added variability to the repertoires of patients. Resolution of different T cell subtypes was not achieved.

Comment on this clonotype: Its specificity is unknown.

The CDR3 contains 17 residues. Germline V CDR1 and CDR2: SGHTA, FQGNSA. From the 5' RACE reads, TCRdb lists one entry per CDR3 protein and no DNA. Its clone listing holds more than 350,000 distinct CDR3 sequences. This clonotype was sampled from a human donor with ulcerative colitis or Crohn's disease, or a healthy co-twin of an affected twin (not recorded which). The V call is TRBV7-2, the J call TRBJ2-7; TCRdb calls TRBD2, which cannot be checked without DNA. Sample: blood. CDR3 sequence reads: CASSLSPRLAGGNEQYF.